This T cell receptor (beta chain) was sequenced for a study of T-cell reconstitution after alpha-beta-depleted transplantation in children. The study's findings and limits: Newly produced T cells mostly provided counts and TCRbeta diversity after one year, as hyperexpanded clones declined.

The CDR3 has 16 residues. With 6 bases clipped from V and 2 bases from J, the junction kept 12 bases outside the gene matches. CDR1 and CDR2 from the germline V gene are SQVTM and ANQGSEA. For TCRbeta, the library was prepared with unique molecular identifiers. MiXCR, run by TCRdb on the PCR reads, gives a single entry per CDR3 protein. Of over 25,000 distinct CDR3 sequences listed, 15% to 20% were seen once; the top ten hold around 33%. This clonotype has a count of ten or more. Its specificity is not known. The material was PBMCs, mostly from graft donor cells, obtained 60 days after TCRalphabeta/CD19-depleted stem cell transplant. The chain joins TRBV29-1 to TRBJ2-7, with 11 bases aligning to TRBD2. This TCR came from a male patient between 2 and 15 years old who had a stem cell transplant for acute lymphoblastic leukemia, so the T cells may come from the graft donor. The chain's CDR3 is CSVDPPGLAAPYEQYF. DNA for the CDR3: TGCAGCGTCGATCCGCCGGGACTAGCGGCCCCCTACGAGCAGTACTTC.